This TCR beta chain was recovered during a study of blood T cell repertoires in COVID-19. Study-level background: COVID-19 samples from acute and convalescent phases originated in the United States, Italy and Spain. PBMCs, B-cell-depleted T cells, or T cells provided the cDNA or gDNA that made up the material.

In its sample, this clone was seen once. As originally analysed: It was from reference gene primer amplification that nucleated cell counts were estimated. TCRdb keeps only in-frame clones here, not all; method: immunoSEQ multiplex PCR. The D gene and trimming were derived from the DNA, and the V and J assignments and clone size from that table. Counted here are roughly 210,000 clones, 88% occurring once; the ten biggest clones make up less than 2%. Per the germline V gene, CDR1 is KGHSH and CDR2 is LQKENI. V was clipped by 6 bases and J by 3 bases; unmatched bases: 10. The CDR3 covers 18 residues. This sequence joins TRBV18 and TRBJ2-2; 13 bases line up with TRBD2. The sequence derives from a man in his 70s with acute or convalescent COVID-19. The sequenced material came from peripheral blood. The CDR3 sequence is CASSPRTSGSQYTGELFF. In nucleotides, the CDR3 is TGTGCCAGCTCCCCAAGGACTAGCGGGAGTCAGTACACCGGGGAGCTGTTTTTT.